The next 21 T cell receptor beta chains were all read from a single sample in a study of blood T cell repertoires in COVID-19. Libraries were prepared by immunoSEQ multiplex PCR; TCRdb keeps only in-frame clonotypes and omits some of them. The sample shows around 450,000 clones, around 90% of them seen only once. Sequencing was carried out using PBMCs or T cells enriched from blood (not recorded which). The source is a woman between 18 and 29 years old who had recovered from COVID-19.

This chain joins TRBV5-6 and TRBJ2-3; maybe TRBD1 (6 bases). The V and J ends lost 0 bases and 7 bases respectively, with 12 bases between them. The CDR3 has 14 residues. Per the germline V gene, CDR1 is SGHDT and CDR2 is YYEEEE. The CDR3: CASSLGQAEYTQYF. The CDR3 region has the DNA TGTGCCAGCAGCTTGGGACAGGCGGAGTATACGCAGTATTTT.

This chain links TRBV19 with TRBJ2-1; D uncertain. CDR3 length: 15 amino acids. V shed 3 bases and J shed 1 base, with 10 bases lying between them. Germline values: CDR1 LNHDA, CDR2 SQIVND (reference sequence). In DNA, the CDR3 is TGTGCCAGTAGTATCCCGTTCCCTTCCTACAATGAGCAGTTCTTC. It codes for CASSIPFPSYNEQFF.

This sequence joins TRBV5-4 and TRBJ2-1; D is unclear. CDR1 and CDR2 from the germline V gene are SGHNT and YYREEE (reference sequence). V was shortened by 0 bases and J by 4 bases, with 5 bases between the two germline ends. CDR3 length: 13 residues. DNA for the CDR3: TGTGCCAGCAGCTTGGGAGCGTACAATGAGCAGTTCTTC. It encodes CASSLGAYNEQFF.

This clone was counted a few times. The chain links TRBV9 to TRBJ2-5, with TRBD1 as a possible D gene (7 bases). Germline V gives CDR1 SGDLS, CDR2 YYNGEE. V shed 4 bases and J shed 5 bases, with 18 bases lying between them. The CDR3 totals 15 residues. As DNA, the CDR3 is TGTGCCAGCAGCCCCCGAGAGGGGGCGGGGGAGACCCAGTACTTC. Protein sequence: CASSPREGAGETQYF.

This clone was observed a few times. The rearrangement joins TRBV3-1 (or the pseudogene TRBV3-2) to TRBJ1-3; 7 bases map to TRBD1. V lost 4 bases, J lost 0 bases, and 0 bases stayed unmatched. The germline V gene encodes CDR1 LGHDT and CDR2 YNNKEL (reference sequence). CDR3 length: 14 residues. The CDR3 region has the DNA TGTGCCAGCAGCCCAGGGGGCTCTGGAAACACCATATATTTT. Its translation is CASSPGGSGNTIYF.

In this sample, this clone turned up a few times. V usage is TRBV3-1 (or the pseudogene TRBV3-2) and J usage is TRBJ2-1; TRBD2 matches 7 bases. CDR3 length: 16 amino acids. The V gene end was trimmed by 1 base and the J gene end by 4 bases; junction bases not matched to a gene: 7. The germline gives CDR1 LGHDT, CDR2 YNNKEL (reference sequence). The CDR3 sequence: CASSQGNLAEYNEQFF. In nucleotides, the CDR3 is TGTGCCAGCAGCCAAGGAAACCTAGCGGAATACAATGAGCAGTTCTTC.

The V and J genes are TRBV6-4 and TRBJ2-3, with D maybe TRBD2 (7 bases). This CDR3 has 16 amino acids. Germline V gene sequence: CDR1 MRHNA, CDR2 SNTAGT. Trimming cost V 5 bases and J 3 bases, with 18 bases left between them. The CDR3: CASSPLGGGGTDTQYF. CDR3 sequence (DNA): TGTGCCAGCAGTCCCCTAGGAGGGGGGGGGACAGATACGCAGTATTTT.

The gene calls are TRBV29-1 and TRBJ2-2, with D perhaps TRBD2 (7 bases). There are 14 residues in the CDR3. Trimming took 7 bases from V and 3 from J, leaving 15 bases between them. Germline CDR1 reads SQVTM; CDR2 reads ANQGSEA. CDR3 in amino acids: CSGAGGADTGELFF. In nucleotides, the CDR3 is TGCAGCGGCGCTGGGGGGGCGGACACCGGGGAGCTGTTTTTT.

CDR3 sequence (DNA): TGTGCCAGCAGCCAATCCTTACGGGGTAGGGATGAAGCTTTCTTT. Its protein is CASSQSLRGRDEAFF. The chain uses TRBV16 and TRBJ1-1; D call uncertain. The CDR3 spans 15 residues. V shed 0 bases and J shed 7 bases, with 15 bases lying between them. CDR1 is KGHSY, CDR2 FQNENV, per germline.

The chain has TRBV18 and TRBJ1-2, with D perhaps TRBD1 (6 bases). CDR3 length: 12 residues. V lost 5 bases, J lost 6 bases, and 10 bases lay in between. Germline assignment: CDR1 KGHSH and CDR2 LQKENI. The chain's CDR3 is CASSGDNHGYTF. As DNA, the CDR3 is TGTGCCAGCTCAGGGGACAATCATGGCTACACCTTC.

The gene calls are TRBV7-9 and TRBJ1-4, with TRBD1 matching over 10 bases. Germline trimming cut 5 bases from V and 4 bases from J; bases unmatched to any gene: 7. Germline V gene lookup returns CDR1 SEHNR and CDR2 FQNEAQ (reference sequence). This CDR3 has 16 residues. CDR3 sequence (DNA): TGTGCCAGCAGCATCGACAGGGGGCTTTTTAATGAAAAACTGTTTTTT. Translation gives CASSIDRGLFNEKLFF.

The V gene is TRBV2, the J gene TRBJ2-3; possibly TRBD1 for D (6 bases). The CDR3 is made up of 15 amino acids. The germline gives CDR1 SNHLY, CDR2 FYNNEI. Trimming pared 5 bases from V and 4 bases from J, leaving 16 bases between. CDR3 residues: CASSPYSGGPDTQYF. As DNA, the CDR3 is TGTGCCAGCAGTCCGTACAGTGGGGGCCCAGATACGCAGTATTTT.

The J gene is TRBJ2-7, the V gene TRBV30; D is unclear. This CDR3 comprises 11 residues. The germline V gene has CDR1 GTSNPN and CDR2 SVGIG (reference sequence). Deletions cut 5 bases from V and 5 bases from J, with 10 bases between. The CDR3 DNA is TGTGCCTGGTCTAGGAACGACGAGCAGTACTTC. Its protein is CAWSRNDEQYF.

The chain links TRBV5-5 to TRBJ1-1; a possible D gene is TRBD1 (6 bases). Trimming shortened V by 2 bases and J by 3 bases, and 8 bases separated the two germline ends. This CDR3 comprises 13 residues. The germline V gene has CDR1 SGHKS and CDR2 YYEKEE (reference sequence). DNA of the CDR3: TGTGCCAGCAGCTTTGAGGGGGACACTGAAGCTTTCTTT. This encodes CASSFEGDTEAFF.

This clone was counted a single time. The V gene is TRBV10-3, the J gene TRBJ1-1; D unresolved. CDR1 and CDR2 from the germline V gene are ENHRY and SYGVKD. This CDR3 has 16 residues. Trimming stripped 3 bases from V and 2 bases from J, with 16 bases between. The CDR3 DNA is TGTGCCATCAGTGAAACCGCCTACTCCATAAACACTGAAGCTTTCTTT. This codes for CAISETAYSINTEAFF.

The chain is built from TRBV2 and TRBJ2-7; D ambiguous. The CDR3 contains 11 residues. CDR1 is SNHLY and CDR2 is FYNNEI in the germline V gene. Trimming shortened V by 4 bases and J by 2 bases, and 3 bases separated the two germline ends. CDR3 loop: CASSGAYEQYF. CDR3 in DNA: TGTGCCAGCAGTGGCGCCTACGAGCAGTACTTC.

The CDR3 here is CASSLGAGGTYEQYF. CDR3 sequence (DNA): TGTGCCAGCAGCTTAGGGGCGGGGGGTACCTACGAGCAGTACTTC. This rearrangement joins TRBV7-8 to TRBJ2-7; TRBD2 matches at 8 bases. Per the germline V gene, CDR1 is SGHVS and CDR2 is FQNEAQ. The CDR3 runs 15 residues. J gave up 2 bases and V 1 base, and 4 bases lay outside the gene matches.

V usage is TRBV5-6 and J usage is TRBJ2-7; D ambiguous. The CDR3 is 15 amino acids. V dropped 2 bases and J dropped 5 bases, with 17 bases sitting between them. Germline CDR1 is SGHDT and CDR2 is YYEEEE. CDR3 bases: TGTGCCAGCAGCTTTATATCCTCAGGTCGGAACGAGCAGTACTTC. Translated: CASSFISSGRNEQYF.

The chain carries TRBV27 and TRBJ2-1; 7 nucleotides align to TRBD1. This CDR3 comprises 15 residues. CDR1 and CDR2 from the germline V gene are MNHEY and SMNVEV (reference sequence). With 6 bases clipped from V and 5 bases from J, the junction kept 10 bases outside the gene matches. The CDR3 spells CASRLQGSGDNEQFF. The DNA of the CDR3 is TGTGCCAGCAGACTACAGGGGAGTGGCGACAATGAGCAGTTCTTC.

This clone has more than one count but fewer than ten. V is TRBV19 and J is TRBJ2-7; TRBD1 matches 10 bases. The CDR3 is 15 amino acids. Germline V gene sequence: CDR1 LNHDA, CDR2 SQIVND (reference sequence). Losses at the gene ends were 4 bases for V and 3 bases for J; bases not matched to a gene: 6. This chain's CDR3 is CASSREGQGSYEQYF. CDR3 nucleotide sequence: TGTGCCAGTAGTAGGGAGGGACAGGGGAGCTACGAGCAGTACTTC.

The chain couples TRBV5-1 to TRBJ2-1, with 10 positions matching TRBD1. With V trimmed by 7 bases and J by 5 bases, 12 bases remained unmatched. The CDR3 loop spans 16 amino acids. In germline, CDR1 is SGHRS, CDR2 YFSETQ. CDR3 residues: CASGQNGGTGDNEQFF. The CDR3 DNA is TGCGCCAGCGGCCAGAACGGGGGGACAGGGGACAATGAGCAGTTCTTC.